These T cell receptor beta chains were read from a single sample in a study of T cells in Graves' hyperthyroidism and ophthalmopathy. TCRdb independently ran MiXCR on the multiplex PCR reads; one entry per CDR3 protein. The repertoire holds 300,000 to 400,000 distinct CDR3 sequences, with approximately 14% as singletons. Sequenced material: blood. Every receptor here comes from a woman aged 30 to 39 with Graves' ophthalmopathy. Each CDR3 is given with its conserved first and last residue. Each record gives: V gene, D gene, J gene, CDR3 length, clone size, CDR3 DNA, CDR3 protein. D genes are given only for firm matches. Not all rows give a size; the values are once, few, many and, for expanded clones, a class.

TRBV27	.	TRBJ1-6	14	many	TGTGCCAGCAGTCCCCTGGACAGCAGTTCACCCCTCCACTTT	CASSPLDSSSPLHF
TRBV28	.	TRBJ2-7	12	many	TGTGCCAGCAGTTTTCCTTATTACGAGCAGTACTTC	CASSFPYYEQYF
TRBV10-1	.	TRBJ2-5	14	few	TGCGCCAGCAGTGAAGGGGGGACGGAGGAGACCCAGTACTTC	CASSEGGTEETQYF
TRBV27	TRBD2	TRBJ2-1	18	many	TGTGCCAGCAGTTCCTCCGGGACTAGGACTGTGTTAAACAATGAGCAGTTCTTC	CASSSSGTRTVLNNEQFF
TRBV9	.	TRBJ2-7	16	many	TGTGCCAGCAGCGTAGATCTACAAGGGTGCGCCTACGAGCAGTACTTC	CASSVDLQGCAYEQYF
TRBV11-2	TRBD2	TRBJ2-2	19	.	TGTGCCAGCAGCTCGCCCGGGACTAGCGGGGGAATAAACACCGGGGAGCTGTTTTTT	CASSSPGTSGGINTGELFF
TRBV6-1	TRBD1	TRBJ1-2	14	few	TGTGCCAGCAGTGAAGGGACAGGGGGCTATGGCTACACCTTC	CASSEGTGGYGYTF
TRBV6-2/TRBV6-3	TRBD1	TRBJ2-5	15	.	TGTGCCAGCAGTAACGAGGGGGCGCGGAGAGAGACCCGGTACTTC	CASSNEGARRETRYF
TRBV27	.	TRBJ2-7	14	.	TGTGCCAGCAGTTTGGAACGGAGCTCCTACGAGCAGTACTTC	CASSLERSSYEQYF
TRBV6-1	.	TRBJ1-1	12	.	TGTGCCAGCAGCCTTTGGGGTACTGAAGCTTTCTTT	CASSLWGTEAFF
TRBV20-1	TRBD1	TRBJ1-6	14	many	TGCAGTGCTAGAGATGGGACAGGGCTGTCACCCCTCCACTTT	CSARDGTGLSPLHF
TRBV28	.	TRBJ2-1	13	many	TGTGCCAGCAGGCGTGGGGGGCACAATGAGCAGTTCTTC	CASRRGGHNEQFF
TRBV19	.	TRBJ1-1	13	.	TGTGCCAGTAGTAGGGTAGTGAACACTGAAGCTTTCTTT	CASSRVVNTEAFF
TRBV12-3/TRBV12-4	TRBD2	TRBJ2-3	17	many	TGTGCCAGCAGACCCCCCGCTTCTAGCGGGGGCACAGATACGCAGTATTTT	CASRPPASSGGTDTQYF
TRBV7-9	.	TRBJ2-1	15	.	TGTGCCAGCAGCTTAACGGCGGGGGTAGGGGGGGAGCAGTTCTTC	CASSLTAGVGGEQFF
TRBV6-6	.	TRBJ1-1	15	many	TGTGCCAGCAGTTTACTGGACACCGCGAACACTGAAGCTTTCTTT	CASSLLDTANTEAFF
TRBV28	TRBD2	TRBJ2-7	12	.	TGTGCCACCCGGGCGGGGGGCCACGAGCAGTACTTC	CATRAGGHEQYF
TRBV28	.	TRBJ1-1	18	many	TGTGCCAGCAGTCCGACTCGCCCGCAGACCCTTTTGGACACTGAAGCTTTCTTT	CASSPTRPQTLLDTEAFF
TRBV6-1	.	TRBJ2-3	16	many	TGTGCCAGCAGTGAATTCAGGGGAGGGGGCACAGATACGCAGTATTTT	CASSEFRGGGTDTQYF
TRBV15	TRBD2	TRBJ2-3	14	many	TGTGCCACCAAAAAAGGGCTAGCGGGGGATACGCAGTATTTT	CATKKGLAGDTQYF
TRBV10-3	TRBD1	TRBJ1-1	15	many	TGTGCCATCAGTGGGGGACAGGAGATGAACACTGAAGCTTTCTTT	CAISGGQEMNTEAFF
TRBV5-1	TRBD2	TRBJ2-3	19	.	TGCGCCAGCACCCAACAACCGACTAGCGGGGGGTCAGGCACAGATACGCAGTATTTT	CASTQQPTSGGSGTDTQYF
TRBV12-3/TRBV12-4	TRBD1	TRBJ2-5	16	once	TGTGCCAGCAGCCAAAATGGACAGGGGGCTTCGGAGACCCAGTACTTC	CASSQNGQGASETQYF
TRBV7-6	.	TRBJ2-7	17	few	TGTGCCAGCAGCTTAGCAAGGAGCGGGCAGGGACCTTTCGAGCAGTACTTC	CASSLARSGQGPFEQYF
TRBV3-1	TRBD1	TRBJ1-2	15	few	TGTGCCAGCAGCTCAGGGGGTCAGACCCGCTATGGCTACACCTTC	CASSSGGQTRYGYTF
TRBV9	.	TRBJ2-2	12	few	TGTGCCAGCAGCGACTATGCCGGGGAGCTGTTTTTT	CASSDYAGELFF
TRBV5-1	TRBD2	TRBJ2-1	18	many	TGCGCCAGCAATTCTGGGACTAGCGGTGGAGGGAAGGGGAATGAGCAGTTCTTC	CASNSGTSGGGKGNEQFF
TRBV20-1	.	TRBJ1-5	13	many	TGCAGTGCTAGACAGACACCCGATCAGCCCCAGCATTTT	CSARQTPDQPQHF
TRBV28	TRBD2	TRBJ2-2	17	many	TGTGCCAGCAGTCCCGGACTAGCGGGGGGCAACACCGGGGAGCTGTTTTTT	CASSPGLAGGNTGELFF
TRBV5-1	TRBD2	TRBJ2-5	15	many	TGCGCCAGCGGACGTACGGGGGGGTCGGAAGAGACCCAGTACTTC	CASGRTGGSEETQYF
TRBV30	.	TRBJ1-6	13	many	TGTGCCTGGAATCCCAAATCGGATTCACCCCTCCACTTT	CAWNPKSDSPLHF